This TCR beta chain came from a study of cytotoxic CD8 clonotypes in ibrutinib-treated CLL. Overall study findings and caveats: Increased clonality at ibrutinib response gave way to a return toward baseline at progression. Public clonotypes showed up rarely, and on treatment they shrank or held steady.

This clone was recorded only once. Its antigen is not identified. The CDR3 loop spans 13 amino acids. V was clipped by 0 bases and J by 7 bases, with 10 bases between them. Germline V gives CDR1 GTSNPN, CDR2 SVGIG (reference sequence). TCRdb keeps only in-frame clones here, not all; method: immunoSEQ multiplex PCR. This sample has approximately 130,000 clones, with 84% found just once. This TCR came from a human donor with chronic lymphocytic leukemia. This chain joins TRBV30 and TRBJ2-4, with a weak D call TRBD2 (5 bases). The sequencing used PBMCs, collected after 24 months of ibrutinib treatment. This CDR3 is CAWSVAVVNIQYF. In nucleotides, the CDR3 is TGTGCCTGGAGTGTAGCGGTAGTGAACATTCAGTACTTC.